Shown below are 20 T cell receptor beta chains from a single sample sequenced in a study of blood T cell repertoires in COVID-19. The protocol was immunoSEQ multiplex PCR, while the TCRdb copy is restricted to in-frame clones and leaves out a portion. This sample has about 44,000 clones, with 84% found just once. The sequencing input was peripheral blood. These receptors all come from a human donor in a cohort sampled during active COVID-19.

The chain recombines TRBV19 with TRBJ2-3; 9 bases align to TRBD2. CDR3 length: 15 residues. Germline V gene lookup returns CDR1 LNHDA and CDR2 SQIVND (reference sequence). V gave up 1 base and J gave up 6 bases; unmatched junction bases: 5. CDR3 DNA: TGTGCCAGTAGTATAGGAGGGCGGGGGGGCGATACGCAGTATTTT. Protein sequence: CASSIGGRGGDTQYF. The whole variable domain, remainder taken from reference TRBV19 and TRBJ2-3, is DGGITQSPKYLFRKEGQNVTLSCEQNLNHDAMYWYRQDPGQGLRLIYYSQIVNDFQKGDIAEGYSVSREKKESFPLTVTSAQKNPTAFYLCASSIGGRGGDTQYFGPGTRLTVL.

The CDR3 DNA is TGTGCCAGCTCCCCCGTACCTCAGGGCTCTGGAAACACCATATATTTT. This codes for CASSPVPQGSGNTIYF. The chain recombines TRBV18 with TRBJ1-3; D may be TRBD1 (5 bases). Trimming took 6 bases from V and 0 from J, leaving 15 bases between them. Germline V gene data show CDR1 as KGHSH and CDR2 as LQKENI. There are 16 residues in the CDR3.

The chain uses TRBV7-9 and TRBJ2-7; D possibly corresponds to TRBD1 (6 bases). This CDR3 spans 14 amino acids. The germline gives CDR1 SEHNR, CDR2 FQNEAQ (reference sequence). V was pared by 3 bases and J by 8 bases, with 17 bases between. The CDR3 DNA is TGTGCCAGCAGCTTTAGGGACAAGGACATGCAGCAGTACTTC. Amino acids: CASSFRDKDMQQYF.

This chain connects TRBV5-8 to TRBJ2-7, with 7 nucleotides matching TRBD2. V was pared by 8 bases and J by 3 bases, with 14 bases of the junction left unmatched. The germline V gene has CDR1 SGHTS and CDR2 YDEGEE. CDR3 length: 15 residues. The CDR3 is CASRRRGGAGYEQYV. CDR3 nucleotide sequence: TGTGCCAGTAGAAGACGGGGAGGGGCAGGCTACGAGCAGTACGTC.

CDR3 sequence reads: CASSFTRNTEAFF. CDR3 sequence (DNA): TGTGCCAGCAGCTTCACGCGGAACACTGAAGCTTTCTTT. This rearrangement joins TRBV7-8 to TRBJ1-1; no definite D call. Trimming took 3 bases from V and 1 from J, leaving 6 bases between them. The CDR3 spans 13 residues. The germline gives CDR1 SGHVS, CDR2 FQNEAQ.

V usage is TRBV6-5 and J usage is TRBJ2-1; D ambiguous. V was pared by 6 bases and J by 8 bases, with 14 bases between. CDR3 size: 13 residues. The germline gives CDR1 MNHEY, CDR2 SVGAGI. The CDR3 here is CASSSRRVYEQFF. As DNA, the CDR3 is TGTGCCAGCAGCTCCCGTCGGGTCTATGAGCAGTTCTTC.

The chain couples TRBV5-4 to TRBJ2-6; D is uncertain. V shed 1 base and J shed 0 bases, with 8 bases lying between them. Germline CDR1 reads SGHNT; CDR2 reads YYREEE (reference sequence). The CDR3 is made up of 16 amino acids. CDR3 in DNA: TGTGCCAGCAGCTTGATGTCCATCTCTGGGGCCAACGTCCTGACTTTC. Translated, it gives CASSLMSISGANVLTF.

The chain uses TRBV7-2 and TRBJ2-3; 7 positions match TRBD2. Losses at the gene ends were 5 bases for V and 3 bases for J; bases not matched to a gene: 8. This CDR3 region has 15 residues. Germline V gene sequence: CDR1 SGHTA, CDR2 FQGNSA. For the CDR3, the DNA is TGTGCCAGCAGCAAGACTAGCTCGGGGACAGATACGCAGTATTTT. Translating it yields CASSKTSSGTDTQYF.

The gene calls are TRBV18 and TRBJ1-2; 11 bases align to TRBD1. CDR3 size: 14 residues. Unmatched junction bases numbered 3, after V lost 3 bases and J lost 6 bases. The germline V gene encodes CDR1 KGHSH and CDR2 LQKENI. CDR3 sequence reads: CASSPGQGAHGYTF. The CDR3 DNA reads TGTGCCAGCTCACCCGGACAGGGGGCACATGGCTACACCTTC.

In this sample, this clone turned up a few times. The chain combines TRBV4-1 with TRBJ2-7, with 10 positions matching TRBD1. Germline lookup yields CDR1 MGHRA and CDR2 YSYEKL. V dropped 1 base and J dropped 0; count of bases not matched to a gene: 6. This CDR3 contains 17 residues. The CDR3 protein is CASSQAAGTGASYEQYF. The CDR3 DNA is TGCGCCAGCAGCCAAGCTGCCGGGACAGGGGCCTCCTACGAGCAGTACTTC.

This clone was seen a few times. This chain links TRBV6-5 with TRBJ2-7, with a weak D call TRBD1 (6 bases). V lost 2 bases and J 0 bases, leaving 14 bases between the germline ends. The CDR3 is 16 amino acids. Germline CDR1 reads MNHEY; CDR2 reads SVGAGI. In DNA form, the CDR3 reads TGTGCCAGCAGTTACCACCCCGGACAGAGCTCCTACGAGCAGTACGTC. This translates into CASSYHPGQSSYEQYV.

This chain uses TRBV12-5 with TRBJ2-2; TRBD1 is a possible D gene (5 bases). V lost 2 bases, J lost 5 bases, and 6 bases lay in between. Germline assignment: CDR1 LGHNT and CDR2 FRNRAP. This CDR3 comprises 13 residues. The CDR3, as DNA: TGTGCTAGTGGTTTGCGGACAACCGGGGAGCTGTTTTTT. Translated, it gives CASGLRTTGELFF.

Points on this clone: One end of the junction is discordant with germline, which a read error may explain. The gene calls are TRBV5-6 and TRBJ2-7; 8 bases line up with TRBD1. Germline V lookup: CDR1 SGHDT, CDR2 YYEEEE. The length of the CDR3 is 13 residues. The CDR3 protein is CASTLQGAHEQYF. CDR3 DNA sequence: TGTGCCAGCACCTTGCAGGGGGCCCACGAGCAGTACTTC.

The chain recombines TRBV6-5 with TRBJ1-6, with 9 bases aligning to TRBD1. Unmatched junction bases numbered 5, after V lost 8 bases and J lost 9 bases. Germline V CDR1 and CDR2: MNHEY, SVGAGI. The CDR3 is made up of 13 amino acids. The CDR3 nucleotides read TGTGCCAGCTTTCGGGACAGGGCTTCACCCCTCCACTTT. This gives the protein CASFRDRASPLHF.

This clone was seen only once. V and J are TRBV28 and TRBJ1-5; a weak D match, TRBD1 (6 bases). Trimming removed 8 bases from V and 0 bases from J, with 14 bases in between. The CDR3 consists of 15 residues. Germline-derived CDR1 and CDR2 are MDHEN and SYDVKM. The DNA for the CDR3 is TGTGCCAGCCAGGGGAGGGATTATAGCAATCAGCCCCAGCATTTT. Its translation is CASQGRDYSNQPQHF.

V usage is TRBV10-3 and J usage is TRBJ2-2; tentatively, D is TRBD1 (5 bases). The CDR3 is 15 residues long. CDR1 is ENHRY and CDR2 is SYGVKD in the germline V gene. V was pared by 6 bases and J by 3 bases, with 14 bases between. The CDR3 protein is CAISSKQTDTGELFF. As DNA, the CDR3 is TGTGCCATCAGCTCTAAACAGACAGACACCGGGGAGCTGTTTTTT.

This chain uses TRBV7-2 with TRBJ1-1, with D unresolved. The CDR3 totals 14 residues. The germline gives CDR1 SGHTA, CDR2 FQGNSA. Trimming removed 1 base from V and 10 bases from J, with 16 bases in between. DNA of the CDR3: TGTGCCAGCAGCTTAGAGTACAGCGGCTCTGGAGCTTTCTTT. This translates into CASSLEYSGSGAFF.

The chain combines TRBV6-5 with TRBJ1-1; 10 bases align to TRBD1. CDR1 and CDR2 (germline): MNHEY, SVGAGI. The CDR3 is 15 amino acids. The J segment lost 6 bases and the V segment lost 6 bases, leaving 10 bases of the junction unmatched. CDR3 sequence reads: CASRTPGTGAAEAFF. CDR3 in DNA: TGTGCCAGCAGAACCCCCGGGACAGGGGCCGCTGAAGCTTTCTTT.

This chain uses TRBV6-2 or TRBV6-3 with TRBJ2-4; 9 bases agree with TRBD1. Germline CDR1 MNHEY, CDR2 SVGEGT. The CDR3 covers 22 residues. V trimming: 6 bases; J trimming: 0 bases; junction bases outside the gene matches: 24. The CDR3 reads CASSHPKRRDRDHLLAKNIQYF. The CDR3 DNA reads TGTGCCAGCAGCCACCCAAAACGCCGGGACAGGGACCACTTGTTAGCCAAAAACATTCAGTACTTC.

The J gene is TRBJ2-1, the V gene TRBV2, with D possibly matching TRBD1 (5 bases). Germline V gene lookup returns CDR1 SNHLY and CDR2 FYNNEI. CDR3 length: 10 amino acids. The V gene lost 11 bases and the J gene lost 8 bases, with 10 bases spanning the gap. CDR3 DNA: TGTGCCCTAGGGGTTTATGAGCAGTTCTTC. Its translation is CALGVYEQFF.